This T cell receptor beta chain was profiled in a study of memory B cells and T cells in multiple sclerosis (dated by TCRdb to between 2017 and 2018). Regarding the study in general: TCR beta repertoires of autoproliferating peripheral T cells were compared with the TCR beta repertoires of brain lesion-infiltrating T cells in multiple sclerosis patients. Two multiple sclerosis patients were included in the TCR sequencing because brain lesions obtained at autopsy or brain-infiltrating cells obtained from biopsy were available for them. Study-wide findings and limitations: Clone-set sizes differed between compartments, which influenced counts of shared clonotypes and required normalization.

This clone was seen more than once but under ten times. This clone's antigen is unknown. No base-level quality is on record; no much larger clone is a single base apart. Using the immunoSEQ Platform, TCRbeta CDR3 regions were amplified from extracted genomic DNA. Multiplex PCR, high-throughput sequencing and a vendor bioinformatics pipeline were combined in the immunoSEQ assay. The original methods were these. Non-productive sequences and CDR3s under 4 amino acids long were removed, and the clonotype frequencies in each sample were recalculated. In immunoSEQ Analyzer 2.0, a clonotype counted as shared when the CDR3 amino acid, V gene and J gene sequences were identical. Repertoire overlap was normalized by dividing shared clonotype counts by the product of both clone-set sizes, with the result scaled by 1000 into arbitrary units. This immuneACCESS table, as held by TCRdb, lists in-frame sequences with V and J called but not all clones. Of the missing ones, under half trace to an unresolved V gene in checked studies; the others have no known cause. V and J calls and clone size come straight from that table; D and trimming were deduced from the DNA. In this sample the table shows about 32,000 clones, approximately 85% of which occur a single time. The top ten constitute 2% to 3% of the sample.

The germline V gene specifies LGHNT as CDR1 and FRNRAP as CDR2. The CDR3 starts with the cysteine, ends with the phenylalanine, and has 13 residues. Solely the CDR3 DNA is kept, with 39 bases framed from the first base. Relative to germline, V is 0 bases shorter and J is 4 bases shorter, with 6 bases between their ends. Autoproliferating (CFSEdim) and non-proliferating (CFSEhi) T cell fractions were sequenced separately after stimulus-free culture of CFSE-labeled PBMCs. In total, more than 45 million CFSE-labeled PBMCs were cultured without stimulus for less than 8 days, after which replicate wells were pooled. Labeling of PBMCs used about 0.47 uM CFSE, and the cells were then grown in serum-free AIM-V medium with no exogenous stimuli added. PBMCs were obtained by Ficoll density gradient centrifugation and kept cryopreserved until use. Live 7-AAD-negative cells were sorted on a FACSAria III, washed with PBS, and frozen at -80 degrees C as dry pellets.

The clonotype comes from a human donor with multiple sclerosis. The chain links TRBV12-5 with TRBJ2-5; TRBD2 is perhaps the D gene, given 5 matching bases. The source material was PBMCs from blood kept in culture. The encoded CDR3 is CASGLVRAETQYF. The nucleotide sequence is TGTGCTAGTGGTTTGGTGCGGGCAGAGACCCAGTACTTC.